These 7 T cell receptor beta chains came from one sample sequenced in a study of T cell responses to AZD1222 COVID-19 vaccine. TCRdb keeps only in-frame clones here, not all; method: immunoSEQ multiplex PCR. The sample has 150,000 to 200,000 clones, approximately 94% seen once. This material consisted of peripheral blood, taken 28 days after the second AZD1222 dose. Receptors originate from an adult who received the AZD1222 COVID-19 vaccine.

This chain links TRBV5-4 with TRBJ2-7; maybe TRBD1 (6 bases). The CDR3 contains 14 residues. From germline, CDR1 is SGHNT and CDR2 YYREEE (reference sequence). The V gene lost 7 bases and the J gene lost 3 bases, with 17 bases spanning the gap. The DNA for the CDR3 is TGTGCCAGCCAAGGACAATCAGGGGACTACGAGCAGTACTTC. This translates into CASQGQSGDYEQYF. Full variable domain (remainder filled in from reference TRBV5-4 and TRBJ2-7): ETGVTQSPTHLIKTRGQQVTLRCSSQSGHNTVSWYQQALGQGPQFIFQYYREEENGRGNFPPRFSGLQFPNYSSELNVNALELDDSALYLCASQGQSGDYEQYFGPGTRLTVT.

In DNA, the CDR3 is TGTGCCAGCAGCTTACAAGGGGGCACTGAAGCTTTCTTT. Its protein is CASSLQGGTEAFF. The chain joins TRBV7-9 to TRBJ1-1, with D possibly matching TRBD1 (6 bases). Trimming took off 2 bases at V and 4 bases at J, with 8 bases between the two ends. Germline assignment: CDR1 SEHNR and CDR2 FQNEAQ (reference sequence). The CDR3 has 13 residues.

CDR3 nucleotides: TGCGCCAGCAGCTTGGTAAGTGGTGGCAGTTCCTACGAGCAGTACTTC. Translated: CASSLVSGGSSYEQYF. V is TRBV5-1 and J is TRBJ2-7, with D hard to call. V was shortened by 0 bases and J by 1 base, with 14 bases between the two germline ends. The CDR3 totals 16 residues. In germline, CDR1 is SGHRS, CDR2 YFSETQ.

V usage is TRBV6-2 or TRBV6-3 and J usage is TRBJ1-3, with unresolved D. The CDR3 is made up of 13 amino acids. The V and J ends lost 6 bases and 2 bases respectively, with 8 bases between them. Germline V gene lookup returns CDR1 MNHEY and CDR2 SVGEGT. In nucleotides, the CDR3 is TGTGCCAGCAGCCCCGTCGCTGGAAACACCATATATTTT. Amino acid sequence: CASSPVAGNTIYF.

CDR3 residues: CASSYGAPDQPQHF. DNA for the CDR3: TGTGCCAGCAGTTACGGGGCCCCGGATCAGCCCCAGCATTTT. This chain uses TRBV6-5 with TRBJ1-5, with D possibly matching TRBD1 (5 bases). Per the germline V gene, CDR1 is MNHEY and CDR2 is SVGAGI. V was cut by 2 bases and J by 5 bases, with 10 bases left in between. The length of the CDR3 is 14 residues.

The chain joins TRBV6-2 or TRBV6-3 to TRBJ2-5; perhaps TRBD2 as D (6 bases). V lost 2 bases and J 7 bases, leaving 14 bases between the germline ends. The CDR3 totals 14 residues. Germline values: CDR1 MNHEY, CDR2 SVGEGT. The CDR3 sequence: CASSYIADPGTQYF. CDR3 in DNA: TGTGCCAGCAGTTACATAGCGGACCCAGGGACCCAGTACTTC.

The chain links TRBV7-6 to TRBJ2-1, with TRBD1 as a possible D gene (5 bases). V lost 4 bases, J lost 4 bases, and 17 bases lay in between. Looked up from germline, CDR1 is SGHVS and CDR2 is FNYEAQ. This CDR3 contains 16 residues. In DNA, the CDR3 is TGTGCCAGCAGCTCCGACACTCAGGGATTATACAATGAGCAGTTCTTC. Its protein product is CASSSDTQGLYNEQFF.